One and the same sample provided the 20 T cell receptor beta chains below, sequenced in a study of post-analysis software for immune sequencing data. Study findings and constraints: Roughly five TRBV segments were more frequent in patients than controls; TRBV5-6, TRBV5-1 and TRBV20-1 belonged to this group.

Unique molecular identifiers had been added to the TCR beta cDNA libraries. TCRdb processed the PCR reads anew with MiXCR; each CDR3 protein has one entry. The sample includes 750,000 to 950,000 distinct CDR3 sequences, around 50% of them seen just once. These receptors' targets are unknown. The sample comprised blood. These receptors were collected from a girl aged 10 to 17 with multiple sclerosis.

This clonotype was observed a handful of times. The rearrangement joins TRBV7-9 to TRBJ1-2, with D hard to call. V was cut by 4 bases and J by 0 bases, with 18 bases left in between. This CDR3 has 17 amino acids. Per germline, CDR1 SEHNR and CDR2 FQNEAQ (reference sequence). CDR3 sequence (DNA): TGTGCCAGCAGCTACCCCCCCCCGGGAACTCCTAACTATGGCTACACCTTC. Amino acid sequence: CASSYPPPGTPNYGYTF.

The chain is built from TRBV6-5 and TRBJ2-7; D is unclear. Germline V CDR1 and CDR2: MNHEY, SVGAGI. CDR3 length: 15 amino acids. Trimming cost V 5 bases and J 7 bases, with 21 bases left between them. The CDR3 protein is CASSPSYGVAGEQYF. Here the CDR3 DNA reads TGTGCCAGCAGTCCCTCCTATGGGGTGGCCGGAGAGCAGTACTTC.

The genes are TRBV10-1 and TRBJ2-5, with D hard to call. The CDR3 sequence is 15 residues long. Germline V lookup: CDR1 WNHNN, CDR2 SYGVQD (reference sequence). Trimming removed 1 base at V and 5 bases at J, with 14 bases between. The CDR3 loop reads CASSEFLGLGETQYF. The DNA of the CDR3 is TGCGCCAGCAGTGAGTTCCTGGGCCTAGGGGAGACCCAGTACTTC.

This clonotype showed up just once. The chain carries TRBV29-1 and TRBJ1-2, with 7 bases identical to TRBD1. Losses at the gene ends were 7 bases for V and 4 bases for J; bases not matched to a gene: 15. From germline, CDR1 is SQVTM and CDR2 ANQGSEA. This CDR3 contains 15 residues. The CDR3 region has the DNA TGCAGCGCGGCTAAGGGGGCAGGGGACCTCTATGGCTACACCTTC. It yields the protein CSAAKGAGDLYGYTF.

The V and J genes are TRBV20-1 and TRBJ2-1; TRBD2 agrees at 13 bases. The CDR3 sequence is 18 residues long. The V gene end was trimmed by 0 bases and the J gene end by 9 bases; junction bases not matched to a gene: 14. The V gene's germline CDR1 is DFQATT and CDR2 SNEGSKA (reference sequence). The CDR3 spells CSAREWTSGGIVLGEQFF. Written as DNA, the CDR3 is TGCAGTGCTAGAGAATGGACTAGCGGGGGTATCGTACTGGGTGAGCAGTTCTTC.

The chain employs TRBV7-8 and TRBJ2-3, with D uncertain. Germline values: CDR1 SGHVS, CDR2 FQNEAQ. V dropped 0 bases and J dropped 2 bases, with 9 bases sitting between them. The CDR3 runs 15 residues. CDR3 sequence (DNA): TGTGCCAGCAGCTTAGCTGCAGATACCACAGATACGCAGTATTTT. Protein sequence: CASSLAADTTDTQYF.

The chain couples TRBV7-9 to TRBJ2-6; D could derive from TRBD1 or TRBD2 (6 bases each). Between the trimmed V and J ends, which lost 0 bases and 0 bases, there was a span of 12 bases. Germline lookup yields CDR1 SEHNR and CDR2 FQNEAQ (reference sequence). This CDR3 comprises 18 residues. CDR3 amino acids: CASSLAGGRPSGANVLTF. The CDR3 nucleotides are TGTGCCAGCAGCTTAGCGGGGGGCCGACCCTCTGGGGCCAACGTCCTGACTTTC.

J is TRBJ1-5 and V is TRBV20-1; a weak D match, TRBD1 (5 bases). The CDR3 runs to 12 residues. Between the trimmed V and J ends, which lost 5 bases and 7 bases, there was a span of 12 bases. The germline V gene encodes CDR1 DFQATT and CDR2 SNEGSKA (reference sequence). The CDR3 protein is CSARRAGQPQHF. The DNA for the CDR3 is TGCAGTGCTCGCAGGGCAGGACAGCCCCAGCATTTT.

This clonotype appeared a few times. The chain carries TRBV12-3 or TRBV12-4 and TRBJ2-5; no firm D call. The closer fit of TRBJ2-7 to the DNA end suggests the J call may be wrong. There are 13 residues in the CDR3. The CDR3 here is CASSLDISYEQYF. The CDR3 nucleotides are TGTGCCAGCAGTCTCGACATCTCCTACGAGCAGTACTTC.

This rearrangement joins TRBV6-1 to TRBJ2-4, with a weak D call TRBD1 (5 bases). The J call is uncertain, as TRBJ2-7 better fits the DNA end. Per the germline V gene, CDR1 is MNHNS and CDR2 is SASEGT. CDR3 length: 11 residues. CDR3 sequence (DNA): TGTGCCAGTAACAGGTGCTACGAGCAGTACTTC. Translated, it gives CASNRCYEQYF.

This clonotype has only a few counts. This chain joins TRBV7-2 and TRBJ2-7; D unclear. The germline gives CDR1 SGHTA, CDR2 FQGNSA. The CDR3 sequence is 14 residues long. Trimming took 6 bases from V and 4 from J, leaving 16 bases between them. CDR3 nucleotides: TGTGCCAGCAGTCTTACTACGGACGGTTACGAGCAGTACTTC. It codes for CASSLTTDGYEQYF.

The V and J genes are TRBV29-1 and TRBJ1-1, with D possibly TRBD1 on 5 matching bases. Germline assignment: CDR1 SQVTM and CDR2 ANQGSEA. The V gene lost 7 bases and the J gene lost 0 bases, with 12 bases spanning the gap. This CDR3 spans 13 amino acids. The CDR3 DNA follows: TGCAGCGCCCACGGACAACTGAACACTGAAGCTTTCTTT. It is translated as CSAHGQLNTEAFF.

In its sample, this clonotype was seen once. The V gene is TRBV14, the J gene TRBJ2-7; maybe TRBD1 (5 bases). Per germline, CDR1 SGHDN and CDR2 FVKESK. V was clipped by 3 bases and J by 3 bases, with 12 bases between them. The CDR3 spans 14 residues. The CDR3 DNA sequence: TGTGCCAGCAGCCAGTATAGGGGCGACTACGAGCAGTACTTC. Translation gives CASSQYRGDYEQYF. The full variable domain, completed using reference TRBV14 and TRBJ2-7, is EAGVTQFPSHSVIEKGQTVTLRCDPISGHDNLYWYRRVMGKEIKFLLHFVKESKQDESGMPNNRFLAERTGGTYSTLKVQPAELEDSGVYFCASSQYRGDYEQYFGPGTRLTVT.

This clonotype appeared a single time. The rearrangement joins TRBV7-9 to TRBJ2-1; D tentatively reads TRBD1 or TRBD2 (5 bases each). The end of the DNA is better explained by TRBJ2-7, so the J call may be wrong. The CDR3 extends over 15 amino acids. Germline V lookup: CDR1 SEHNR, CDR2 FQNEAQ (reference sequence). This CDR3 is CASSLKGSSYNEQYF. In nucleotides, the CDR3 is TGTGCCAGCAGCTTAAAGGGGAGCTCCTACAATGAGCAGTACTTC.

Written as DNA, the CDR3 is TGTGCCAGCAGCTTAGGGAGGACAGGGTTTTACTACGAGCAGTACTTC. Protein product: CASSLGRTGFYYEQYF. This chain connects TRBV7-9 to TRBJ2-7, with 8 bases lining up with TRBD1. Germline CDR1 and CDR2: SEHNR and FQNEAQ (reference sequence). After removal of 1 base from V and 3 bases from J, the junction contained 8 bases not matched to a gene. This CDR3 region has 16 residues.

J is TRBJ2-4 and V is TRBV20-1; 8 nucleotides align to TRBD2. V was clipped by 4 bases and J by 9 bases; unmatched bases: 11. Germline values: CDR1 DFQATT, CDR2 SNEGSKA (reference sequence). The CDR3 contains 14 residues. The DNA for the CDR3 is TGCAGTGCTACTAAGCGGGAGTCCTCTGGCATTCAGTACTTC. This encodes CSATKRESSGIQYF.

This clonotype was seen more than once but under ten times. The rearrangement joins TRBV10-3 to TRBJ2-7; 8 bases are shared with TRBD1. V shed 4 bases, J shed 2 bases, and the junction held 10 bases outside the gene matches. The CDR3 extends over 16 amino acids. Germline assignment: CDR1 ENHRY and CDR2 SYGVKD. The CDR3 DNA follows: TGTGCCATCAGTGCGTGGACCGGGACAGGACCCTACGAGCAGTACTTC. It encodes CAISAWTGTGPYEQYF.

V and J are TRBV12-3 or TRBV12-4 and TRBJ1-5; D may be TRBD1 (5 bases). This CDR3 region has 15 residues. The V end lost 6 bases, the J end lost 3 bases, and 15 bases lay between the germline ends. The CDR3 region has the DNA TGTGCCAGCAGCGTGTCCAGGGCCCTCAATCAGCCCCAGCATTTT. This sequence encodes CASSVSRALNQPQHF.

A note on this clonotype: The CDR3 carries no conserved terminal phenylalanine or tryptophan, so it likely arises from a read error. The V call is TRBV7-2, the J call TRBJ1-2; the D gene is possibly TRBD1 (6 bases). Germline CDR1 reads SGHTA; CDR2 reads FQGNSA. The CDR3 is 17 residues long. CDR3 region: CASSLAGSWEGDYGYTC. DNA for the CDR3: TGTGCCAGCAGCCTAGCCGGGTCATGGGAGGGGGACTATGGCTACACCTGC.

This clonotype has a handful of counts. The chain recombines TRBV15 with TRBJ2-7, with D perhaps TRBD1 (7 bases). V lost 5 bases to trimming and J lost 4 bases, with 12 bases between them. CDR3 size: 13 residues. Germline V lookup: CDR1 LNHNV, CDR2 YYDKDF (reference sequence). The CDR3 here is CATSAGQLYEQYF. Written as DNA, the CDR3 is TGTGCCACCAGCGCGGGACAGTTATACGAGCAGTACTTC.